The clone carrying this TCR beta chain came up many times. This sample is part of a study of CD8 T cells in ankylosing spondylitis. The CDR3 is 13 amino acids. Looked up from germline, CDR1 is SGHRS and CDR2 is YFSETQ. Between the trimmed V and J ends, which lost 1 base and 2 bases, there was a span of 5 bases. TCRdb passed the 5' RACE reads through MiXCR, listing each CDR3 protein once. The data hold 200,000 to 300,000 distinct CDR3 sequences, with approximately 9% observed a single time. This chain uses TRBV5-1 with TRBJ2-3; D gene unclear. The source of this sequence is a male donor with ankylosing spondylitis or in good health (not recorded which). What was sequenced was blood, either unsorted or a sorted T cell fraction (not recorded which). The CDR3 loop is CASSLYYTDTQYF. In DNA form, the CDR3 reads TGCGCCAGCAGCTTGTATTACACAGATACGCAGTATTTT.